The 26 T cell receptor beta chains reported below all come from one sample, sequenced in a study of CXCR3-negative and CXCR3-positive naive CD8 T cells. The study, taken as a whole, reports: Naive cells that were CXCR3-positive had more hydrophobic TRB CDR3s (compared with CXCR3-negative naive cells).

These receptors are not linked to any known antigen. Through 5' RACE with UMI labels, the TRB cDNA libraries were prepared. TCRdb reprocessed the 5' RACE reads, keeping one entry per CDR3 protein, no DNA. The listing contains approximately 140,000 distinct CDR3 sequences. The sample was naive CXCR3+ CD8+ T cells from blood. Subset noted: CD45RO-CCR7+CD27+CD95- naive CD8+ T cells expressing CXCR3 (TNR3+). These receptors were collected from a human donor in good health. Some clones in this sample may be carry-over from other donors' samples.

This rearrangement joins TRBV5-6 to TRBJ2-7; the TCRdb call, TRBD1, lacks DNA for checking. The CDR3 has 14 amino acids. Germline CDR1 is SGHDT and CDR2 is YYEEEE. CDR3 sequence reads: CASSLSQPWNEQYF.

J is TRBJ2-1 and V is TRBV29-1. This CDR3 comprises 15 residues. Per the germline V gene, CDR1 is SQVTM and CDR2 is ANQGSEA. CDR3: CSVVNPSESYNEQFF.

The J gene is TRBJ1-6, the V gene TRBV4-3; TCRdb returns TRBD1, unconfirmable since there is no DNA. Germline CDR1 LGHNA, CDR2 YSLEER. The CDR3 consists of 14 residues. CDR3 region: CASSQSPGDSPLHF.

The chain joins TRBV29-1 to TRBJ2-5; as DNA is missing, the TRBD1 call by TCRdb cannot be tested. There are 14 residues in the CDR3. Germline-derived CDR1 and CDR2 are SQVTM and ANQGSEA. CDR3: CSVVDRGYQETQYF.

This chain connects TRBV5-1 to TRBJ1-6; TCRdb's D call of TRBD1 is untestable without DNA. CDR3 length: 14 amino acids. Germline-derived CDR1 and CDR2 are SGHRS and YFSETQ. Here the CDR3 reads CASSLEFRDWALHF. Full variable domain (remainder filled in from reference TRBV5-1 and TRBJ1-6): KAGVTQTPRYLIKTRGQQVTLSCSPISGHRSVSWYQQTPGQGLQFLFEYFSETQRNKGNFPGRFSGRQFSNSRSEMNVSTLELGDSALYLCASSLEFRDWALHFGNGTRLTVT.

The chain recombines TRBV6-5 with TRBJ1-2. The CDR3 has 12 residues. The V gene's germline CDR1 is MNHEY and CDR2 SVGAGI. CDR3 region: CASSYSGDGYTF.

This chain joins TRBV29-1 and TRBJ2-7; the D call of TRBD1 rests on TCRdb alone, since no DNA is present to check it. The CDR3 loop spans 14 amino acids. Germline assignment: CDR1 SQVTM and CDR2 ANQGSEA. CDR3 loop: CSVDSGTDRYEQYF.

The chain employs TRBV5-1 and TRBJ1-1; checking the TCRdb D call of TRBD1 is not possible without DNA. CDR1 and CDR2 from the germline V gene are SGHRS and YFSETQ. The CDR3 runs to 17 residues. This chain's CDR3 is CASSLDPGQGMNTEAFF.

This chain connects TRBV5-5 to TRBJ1-1. Germline values: CDR1 SGHKS, CDR2 YYEKEE (reference sequence). CDR3 length equals 15 residues. The CDR3 here is CASSLGPPGWTEAFF.

V is TRBV29-1 and J is TRBJ2-5; TCRdb's D call, TRBD1, is unchecked because there is no DNA. CDR3 size: 13 residues. In germline, CDR1 is SQVTM, CDR2 ANQGSEA. The CDR3 loop reads CSVVSRDQETQYF.

The V call is TRBV7-7, the J call TRBJ2-3; absent DNA, TCRdb's TRBD2 call cannot be checked. The CDR3 covers 17 residues. Germline CDR1 SSHAT, CDR2 FNYEAQ (reference sequence). The chain's CDR3 is CASSLLASGGDADTQYF. The variable domain in full, completed from reference TRBV7-7 and TRBJ2-3, reads GAGVSQSPRYKVTKRGQDVTLRCDPISSHATLYWYQQALGQGPEFLTYFNYEAQPDKSGLPSDRFSAERPEGSISTLTIQRTEQRDSAMYRCASSLLASGGDADTQYFGPGTRLTVL.

The chain is built from TRBV28 and TRBJ2-6; TCRdb selects TRBD1, and the lack of DNA leaves this call unchecked. Germline CDR1 and CDR2: MDHEN and SYDVKM. The CDR3 is made up of 18 amino acids. CDR3 residues: CASSLEGAVLSGANVLTF. The whole variable domain, filled in from reference TRBV28 and TRBJ2-6, reads DVKVTQSSRYLVKRTGEKVFLECVQDMDHENMFWYRQDPGLGLRLIYFSYDVKMKEKGDIPEGYSVSREKKERFSLILESASTNQTSMYLCASSLEGAVLSGANVLTFGAGSRLTVL.

The chain is built from TRBV4-1 and TRBJ2-1. Germline CDR1 and CDR2: MGHRA and YSYEKL. The CDR3 covers 12 residues. CDR3 residues: CASSQNYNEQFF.

The V call is TRBV4-3, the J call TRBJ1-2; checking the TCRdb D call of TRBD1 is not possible without DNA. Germline CDR1 and CDR2: LGHNA and YSLEER. The CDR3 is made up of 19 amino acids. The CDR3 spells CASSHERDRGIVSYYGYTF.

This rearrangement joins TRBV10-2 to TRBJ2-2. The germline gives CDR1 WSHSY, CDR2 SAAADI. The CDR3 sequence is 12 residues long. The CDR3 loop reads CASGENTGELFF.

The chain combines TRBV20-1 with TRBJ2-1. CDR3 length equals 16 residues. Germline V gene sequence: CDR1 DFQATT, CDR2 SNEGSKA (reference sequence). This chain's CDR3 is CSAEQPQSNSYNEQFF.

This chain joins TRBV27 and TRBJ2-5; with no DNA, the TCRdb D assignment of TRBD2 cannot be verified. CDR1 is MNHEY, CDR2 SMNVEV, per germline (reference sequence). The CDR3 totals 14 residues. CDR3 sequence reads: CASSLGTSGETQYF.

V and J are TRBV12-3 or TRBV12-4 and TRBJ1-3. The CDR3 has 15 amino acids. Here the CDR3 reads CASSPYLVSGNTIYF.

J is TRBJ2-7 and V is TRBV19. This CDR3 contains 15 residues. Germline CDR1 and CDR2: LNHDA and SQIVND (reference sequence). CDR3 sequence reads: CANNIRTGGPYEQYF.

The chain uses TRBV6-4 and TRBJ1-1. This CDR3 has 14 amino acids. Germline CDR1 is MRHNA and CDR2 is SNTAGT. The CDR3 loop is CASSDSSENTEAFF.

The rearrangement links TRBV3-1 to TRBJ2-7; TCRdb's D call, TRBD1, is unchecked because there is no DNA. Germline V gene lookup returns CDR1 LGHDT and CDR2 YNNKEL (reference sequence). This CDR3 contains 14 residues. This CDR3 is CASSQEGASNEQYF.

The genes are TRBV12-3 or TRBV12-4 and TRBJ2-7; no DNA is available, so the TRBD2 call from TCRdb remains unchecked. The CDR3 contains 14 residues. The CDR3 sequence is CASSLVSDTYEQYF.

The chain uses TRBV7-9 and TRBJ2-5; there is no DNA to check the TCRdb D call of TRBD1. CDR1 is SEHNR, CDR2 FQNEAQ, per germline (reference sequence). This CDR3 spans 14 amino acids. The CDR3 spells CASSLVRGRETQYF.

The rearrangement joins TRBV5-6 to TRBJ2-2; TCRdb picks TRBD2, but there is no DNA to check that call. CDR1 is SGHDT and CDR2 is YYEEEE in the germline V gene. The CDR3 has 21 residues. The CDR3 reads CASSLSFGSGIRHANTGELFF.

V usage is TRBV7-6 and J usage is TRBJ2-7. In germline, CDR1 is SGHVS, CDR2 FNYEAQ. The CDR3 sequence is 13 residues long. This chain's CDR3 is CASSLVTGNEQYF.

The chain links TRBV5-6 to TRBJ2-1; the TRBD2 assignment by TCRdb is unverifiable without DNA. This CDR3 is 12 amino acids long. Looked up from germline, CDR1 is SGHDT and CDR2 is YYEEEE. CDR3 amino acids: CASSLSSGWSFF.